These 23 T cell receptor beta chains originate from one sample sequenced in a study of identical twins. TCRdb independently ran MiXCR on the 5' RACE reads; one entry per CDR3 protein. The sample carries approximately 1.8 million distinct CDR3 sequences, about 32% recorded once. Sequencing was done on a sample of cord blood. These receptors were taken from a newborn girl in good health.

The genes are TRBV12-3 or TRBV12-4 and TRBJ2-2; 10 bases line up with TRBD1. This CDR3 has 14 residues. J gave up 6 bases and V 7 bases, and 5 bases lay outside the gene matches. CDR3 nucleotides: TGTGCCAGCAACGACAGGGGGCAATCCGGGGAGCTGTTTTTT. Amino acid sequence: CASNDRGQSGELFF.

The CDR3 loop reads CAIGLAGAYEQYF. CDR3 sequence (DNA): TGTGCCATCGGACTAGCGGGAGCCTACGAGCAGTACTTC. The chain is built from TRBV28 and TRBJ2-7; 13 nucleotides line up with TRBD2. The CDR3 has 13 residues. V was pared by 10 bases and J by 2 bases, with 2 bases of the junction left unmatched. Germline CDR1 and CDR2: MDHEN and SYDVKM.

The J gene is TRBJ2-3, the V gene TRBV20-1; D is ambiguous. Trimming left V 1 base short and J 0 bases short, with 14 bases between. Germline values: CDR1 DFQATT, CDR2 SNEGSKA (reference sequence). The CDR3 contains 16 residues. The CDR3 spells CSARVGRRTSTDTQYF. The CDR3 nucleotides are TGCAGTGCTAGAGTTGGCCGGAGAACTAGCACAGATACGCAGTATTTT.

The rearrangement links TRBV7-9 to TRBJ2-7; D is possibly TRBD1 (6 bases). Germline loops: CDR1 SEHNR, CDR2 FQNEAQ (reference sequence). The CDR3 is made up of 16 amino acids. The germline V and J ends were trimmed by 5 bases and 3 bases, with 20 bases remaining between them. As DNA, the CDR3 is TGTGCCAGCAGCGCCAACCGGGACAAGCTTAACTACGAGCAGTACTTC. It yields the protein CASSANRDKLNYEQYF.

This clonotype was seen a handful of times. The rearrangement links TRBV20-1 to TRBJ2-5; the D gene is possibly TRBD2 (6 bases). This CDR3 has 13 amino acids. V lost 7 bases and J 4 bases, leaving 16 bases between the germline ends. In germline, CDR1 is DFQATT, CDR2 SNEGSKA (reference sequence). CDR3 loop: CSVRGPEGETQYF. The CDR3 DNA is TGCAGTGTTAGGGGACCGGAGGGAGAGACCCAGTACTTC.

This clonotype was seen more than once but under ten times. The chain employs TRBV6-6 and TRBJ2-7, with D perhaps matching TRBD2 (6 bases). The CDR3 totals 15 residues. The V end lost 7 bases, the J end lost 2 bases, and 18 bases lay between the germline ends. Per germline, CDR1 MNHNY and CDR2 SVGAGI (reference sequence). The CDR3 loop reads CASIRGGGRTYEQYF. The CDR3 DNA reads as TGTGCCAGCATTCGCGGTGGAGGGCGGACCTACGAGCAGTACTTC.

The CDR3 spells CSARDAEHYEQYF. For the CDR3, the DNA is TGCAGTGCAAGGGACGCGGAGCACTACGAGCAGTACTTC. The rearrangement uses TRBV20-1 and TRBJ2-7, with D perhaps assigned TRBD1 or TRBD2 (5 bases each). CDR1 DFQATT and CDR2 SNEGSKA come from the germline V gene (reference sequence). Trimming removed 6 bases from V and 3 bases from J, with 15 bases in between. The CDR3 extends over 13 amino acids.

The chain recombines TRBV20-1 with TRBJ2-5; D is ambiguous. V was shortened by 2 bases and J by 4 bases, with 14 bases between the two germline ends. In germline, CDR1 is DFQATT, CDR2 SNEGSKA (reference sequence). This CDR3 is built from 14 residues. The CDR3 DNA is TGCAGTGCTAGAACCCCATCCCGGCGAGAGACCCAGTACTTC. This translates into CSARTPSRRETQYF.

V is TRBV6-6 and J is TRBJ2-1, with D unclear. V was trimmed by 6 bases and J by 15 bases, leaving 18 bases between them. The CDR3 is 12 amino acids. Germline V gene lookup returns CDR1 MNHNY and CDR2 SVGAGI (reference sequence). CDR3 nucleotides: TGTGCCAGCAGGGAAGGGTCGAGCAGGCGGTTCTTC. It codes for CASREGSSRRFF.

The chain joins TRBV7-6 to TRBJ2-3, with 11 bases identical to TRBD2. V lost 5 bases and J lost 4; bases outside the gene matches: 11. This CDR3 contains 17 residues. Germline lookup yields CDR1 SGHVS and CDR2 FNYEAQ. As DNA, the CDR3 is TGTGCCAGCAGCCCCCGTCGGGTGACTAGCGGGGCAGATACGCAGTATTTT. As protein: CASSPRRVTSGADTQYF. The full variable domain, rest sourced from reference TRBV7-6 and TRBJ2-3, is GAGVSQSPRYKVTKRGQDVALRCDPISGHVSLYWYRQALGQGPEFLTYFNYEAQQDKSGLPNDRFSAERPEGSISTLTIQRTEQRDSAMYRCASSPRRVTSGADTQYFGPGTRLTVL.

This clonotype has only a few counts. The V and J genes are TRBV5-1 and TRBJ2-7, with D unresolved. V was clipped by 0 bases and J by 6 bases, with 7 bases between them. CDR3 length equals 12 residues. Germline V gene data show CDR1 as SGHRS and CDR2 as YFSETQ. The CDR3 DNA reads TGCGCCAGCAGCTTGGGACATAGCGAGCAGTACTTC. Its translation: CASSLGHSEQYF.

This clonotype was seen at least ten times. The rearrangement uses TRBV13 and TRBJ2-7; TRBD1 agrees at 8 bases. The CDR3 has 14 residues. In germline, CDR1 is PRHDT, CDR2 FYEKMQ (reference sequence). The V gene end was trimmed by 6 bases and the J gene end by 5 bases; junction bases not matched to a gene: 9. The CDR3: CASSPRTGRNEQYF. The CDR3 DNA sequence: TGTGCCAGCAGTCCACGGACAGGGCGGAACGAGCAGTACTTC. Full variable domain (missing parts from reference TRBV13 and TRBJ2-7): AAGVIQSPRHLIKEKRETATLKCYPIPRHDTVYWYQQGPGQDPQFLISFYEKMQSDKGSIPDRFSAQQFSDYHSELNMSSLELGDSALYFCASSPRTGRNEQYFGPGTRLTVT.

The rearrangement links TRBV10-3 to TRBJ1-3; 12 nucleotides match TRBD1. CDR3 size: 13 residues. V shed 6 bases and J 8 bases; nucleotides not matched to a gene: 2. Germline V gene sequence: CDR1 ENHRY, CDR2 SYGVKD. Here the CDR3 reads CAIRGQGADTIYF. The CDR3 coding sequence is TGTGCCATCAGGGGACAGGGGGCGGACACCATATATTTT.

In this sample, this clonotype turned up a few times. This chain links TRBV3-1 with TRBJ1-6, with unresolved D. Per the germline V gene, CDR1 is LGHDT and CDR2 is YNNKEL (reference sequence). This CDR3 has 13 residues. V was cut by 1 base and J by 9 bases, with 7 bases left in between. In DNA form, the CDR3 reads TGTGCCAGCAGCCAAGTGGTTATTTCACCCCTCCACTTT. It specifies CASSQVVISPLHF.

The rearrangement joins TRBV6-2 or TRBV6-3 to TRBJ1-5, with 9 bases aligning to TRBD1. Germline trimming cut 5 bases from V and 6 bases from J; bases unmatched to any gene: 5. The V gene's germline CDR1 is MNHEY and CDR2 SVGEGT. The CDR3 is 14 residues long. The chain's CDR3 is CASSKGTGTQPQHF. CDR3 DNA: TGTGCCAGCAGTAAGGGGACAGGGACTCAGCCCCAGCATTTT.

This chain joins TRBV9 and TRBJ2-1, with TRBD1 as a possible D gene (5 bases). Trimming stripped 0 bases from V and 6 bases from J, with 16 bases between. CDR3 size: 16 residues. Germline-derived CDR1 and CDR2 are SGDLS and YYNGEE. This chain's CDR3 is CASSVASRTGTNEQFF. CDR3 bases: TGTGCCAGCAGCGTAGCTTCTCGTACAGGTACCAATGAGCAGTTCTTC.

V and J are TRBV6-1 and TRBJ1-1; unclear D gene. The CDR3 loop spans 14 amino acids. V was clipped by 11 bases and J by 4 bases, with 20 bases between them. Germline CDR1 and CDR2: MNHNS and SASEGT. CDR3 region: CAAAERRVATEAFF. The CDR3 coding sequence is TGTGCCGCAGCTGAAAGGCGAGTGGCCACTGAAGCTTTCTTT.

This clonotype was observed many times. The gene calls are TRBV4-1 and TRBJ2-4; a weak D match, TRBD1 (6 bases). This CDR3 is built from 13 residues. Per the germline V gene, CDR1 is MGHRA and CDR2 is YSYEKL. V lost 2 bases and J lost 12, with 14 bases in between. DNA of the CDR3: TGCGCCAGCAGCCAACCCTGGGACAAATCTCAGTACTTC. Amino acid sequence: CASSQPWDKSQYF.

A few counts support this clonotype. This rearrangement joins TRBV12-3 or TRBV12-4 to TRBJ2-6, with TRBD1 matching over 11 bases. After removal of 5 bases from V and 0 bases from J, the junction contained 15 bases not matched to a gene. The CDR3 runs to 21 residues. CDR3 loop: CASSTKMDRGLFYSGANVLTF. The CDR3 nucleotides are TGTGCCAGCAGTACCAAGATGGACAGGGGGCTTTTCTACTCTGGGGCCAACGTCCTGACTTTC.

The chain links TRBV21-1 to TRBJ1-3; TRBD1 is the table's D call, not checked against the DNA. TRBV21-1 is tagged as a pseudogene. This CDR3 has 16 amino acids. The CDR3 protein is CASRKTGGGSGNTIYF. The CDR3 coding sequence is TGTGCCAGCAGAAAGACAGGCGGAGGCTCTGGAAACACCATATATTTT.

This clonotype has more than one count but fewer than ten. The CDR3 reads CSASRQGAILETQYF. The CDR3 DNA follows: TGCAGTGCTTCGCGGCAGGGGGCCATACTAGAGACCCAGTACTTC. V is TRBV20-1 and J is TRBJ2-5; 8 nucleotides match TRBD1. Germline assignment: CDR1 DFQATT and CDR2 SNEGSKA (reference sequence). The CDR3 covers 15 residues. With 5 bases clipped from V and 4 bases from J, the junction kept 12 bases outside the gene matches.

The table lists this clonotype with a few counts. This chain uses TRBV4-1 with TRBJ2-7, with D tentatively TRBD1 or TRBD2 (5 bases each). Looked up from germline, CDR1 is MGHRA and CDR2 is YSYEKL. This CDR3 has 15 amino acids. Trimming removed 4 bases from V and 2 bases from J, with 15 bases in between. The CDR3 coding sequence is TGCGCCAGCAGCCCAGCCGGGGCTCTTCCCTACGAGCAGTACTTC. Its translation is CASSPAGALPYEQYF.

This clonotype was detected a few times. V usage is TRBV28 and J usage is TRBJ2-3; tentatively, D is TRBD1 (6 bases). Germline CDR1 reads MDHEN; CDR2 reads SYDVKM. The CDR3 covers 15 residues. V dropped 6 bases and J dropped 2 bases, with 15 bases sitting between them. The CDR3 DNA reads as TGTGCCAGCAGCCGGGACATCCTTCTCACAGATACGCAGTATTTT. Encoded protein: CASSRDILLTDTQYF.